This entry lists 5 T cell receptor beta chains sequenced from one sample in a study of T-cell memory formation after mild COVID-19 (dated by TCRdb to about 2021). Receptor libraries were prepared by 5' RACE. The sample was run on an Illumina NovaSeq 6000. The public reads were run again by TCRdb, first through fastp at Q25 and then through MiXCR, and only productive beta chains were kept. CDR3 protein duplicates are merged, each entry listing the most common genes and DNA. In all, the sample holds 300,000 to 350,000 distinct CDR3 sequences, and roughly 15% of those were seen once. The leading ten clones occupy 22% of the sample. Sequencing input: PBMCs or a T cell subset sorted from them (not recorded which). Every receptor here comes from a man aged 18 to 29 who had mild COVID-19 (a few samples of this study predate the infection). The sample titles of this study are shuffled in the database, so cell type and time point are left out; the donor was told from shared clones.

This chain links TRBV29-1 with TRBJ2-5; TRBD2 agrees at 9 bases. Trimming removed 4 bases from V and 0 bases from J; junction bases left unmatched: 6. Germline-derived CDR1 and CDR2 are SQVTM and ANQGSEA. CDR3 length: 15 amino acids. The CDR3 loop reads CSVVWSGGYQETQYF. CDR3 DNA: TGCAGCGTTGTCTGGAGCGGGGGGTACCAAGAGACCCAGTACTTC.

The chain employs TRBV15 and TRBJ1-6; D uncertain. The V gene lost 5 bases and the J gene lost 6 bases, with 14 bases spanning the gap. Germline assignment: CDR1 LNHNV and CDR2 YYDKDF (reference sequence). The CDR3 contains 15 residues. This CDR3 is CATSAWPVSNSPLHF. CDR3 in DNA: TGTGCCACCAGCGCATGGCCGGTCAGTAATTCACCCCTCCACTTT.

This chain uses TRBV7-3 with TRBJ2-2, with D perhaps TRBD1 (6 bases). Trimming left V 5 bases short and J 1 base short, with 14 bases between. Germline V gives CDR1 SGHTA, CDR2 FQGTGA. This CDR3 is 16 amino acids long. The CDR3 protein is CASSLNSRGNTGELFF. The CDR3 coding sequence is TGTGCCAGCAGCCTCAACTCCAGGGGGAACACCGGGGAGCTGTTTTTT.

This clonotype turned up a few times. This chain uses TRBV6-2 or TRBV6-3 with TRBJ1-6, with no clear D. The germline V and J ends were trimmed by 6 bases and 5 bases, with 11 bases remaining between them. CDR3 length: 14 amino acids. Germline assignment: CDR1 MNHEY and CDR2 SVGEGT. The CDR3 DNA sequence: TGTGCCAGCAGCCGGACCGAGGATAATTCACCCCTCCACTTT. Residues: CASSRTEDNSPLHF.

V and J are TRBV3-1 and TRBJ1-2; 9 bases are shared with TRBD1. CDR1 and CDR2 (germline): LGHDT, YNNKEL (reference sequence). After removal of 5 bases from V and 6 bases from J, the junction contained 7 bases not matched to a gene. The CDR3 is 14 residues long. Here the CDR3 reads CASSIRDRDHGYTF. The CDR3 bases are TGTGCCAGCAGCATCCGGGACAGGGACCATGGCTACACCTTC.